A single sample is the source of the 7 T cell receptor beta chains below, sequenced in a study of shared clonotypes between healthy human individuals. Produced via immunoSEQ multiplex PCR; TCRdb's table is partial and in-frame only. This sample yields 2 million to 2.5 million clones, of which roughly 90% are seen a single time; roughly 0.34% belongs to the top ten. The sequenced sample consisted of naive CD4+ T cells from PBMCs. Noted subset: CD45RA+ positively selected. The receptors shown here come from a young man in good health. Some clones in this sample may be carry-over from other donors' samples.

The V gene is TRBV6-5, the J gene TRBJ2-5; D is perhaps TRBD1 (6 bases). This CDR3 has 15 amino acids. Germline V CDR1 and CDR2: MNHEY, SVGAGI. Trimming shortened V by 0 bases and J by 6 bases, and 14 bases separated the two germline ends. In DNA, the CDR3 is TGTGCCAGCAGTTACTCAACGGCAGGGACACAGACCCAGTACTTC. Its protein product is CASSYSTAGTQTQYF.

This chain uses TRBV7-9 with TRBJ1-3; TRBD1 is a possible D gene (6 bases). Trimming took off 5 bases at V and 0 bases at J, with 11 bases between the two ends. The CDR3 covers 15 residues. The germline gives CDR1 SEHNR, CDR2 FQNEAQ (reference sequence). The CDR3 DNA follows: TGTGCCAGCAGCCTCCGAGGGGGCTCTGGAAACACCATATATTTT. Protein product: CASSLRGGSGNTIYF.

This sequence joins TRBV6-1 and TRBJ2-7; D gene ambiguous. This CDR3 is 16 amino acids long. The germline V gene encodes CDR1 MNHNS and CDR2 SASEGT. Trimming removed 2 bases from V and 1 base from J, with 15 bases in between. The CDR3 reads CASSESVAARSYEQYF. The CDR3 DNA follows: TGTGCCAGCAGTGAATCCGTCGCAGCGAGATCCTACGAGCAGTACTTC.

This chain links TRBV7-9 with TRBJ1-3, with 8 bases that match TRBD1. Germline V lookup: CDR1 SEHNR, CDR2 FQNEAQ (reference sequence). The CDR3 loop spans 17 amino acids. Trimming at V came to 5 bases and at J to 0 bases, leaving 9 bases not matched to a gene. As DNA, the CDR3 is TGTGCCAGCAGCCCAAAACAGGGGGTGCGCTCTGGAAACACCATATATTTT. This translates into CASSPKQGVRSGNTIYF. Variable domain in full (rest from reference TRBV7-9 and TRBJ1-3): DTGVSQNPRHKITKRGQNVTFRCDPISEHNRLYWYRQTLGQGPEFLTYFQNEAQLEKSRLLSDRFSAERPKGSFSTLEIQRTEQGDSAMYLCASSPKQGVRSGNTIYFGEGSWLTVV.

The CDR3 sequence is CAWSEGNYGYTF. CDR3 DNA sequence: TGTGCCTGGAGTGAGGGGAACTATGGCTACACCTTC. The chain is built from TRBV30 and TRBJ1-2; tentative D call: TRBD1 (5 bases). Looked up from germline, CDR1 is GTSNPN and CDR2 is SVGIG (reference sequence). The CDR3 is 12 amino acids. Trimming cost V 1 base and J 2 bases, with 5 bases left between them.

This clone has a single count. V usage is TRBV7-3 and J usage is TRBJ2-7; TRBD2 matches 7 bases. The V gene end was trimmed by 4 bases and the J gene end by 2 bases; junction bases not matched to a gene: 8. CDR3 size: 15 residues. Germline CDR1 SGHTA, CDR2 FQGTGA. The CDR3 DNA reads as TGTGCCAGCAGCTCTCGGGGGGACGGTCCCTACGAGCAGTACTTC. This codes for CASSSRGDGPYEQYF. Combining the CDR3 with reference TRBV7-3 and TRBJ2-7 gives the whole variable domain GAGVSQTPSNKVTEKGKYVELRCDPISGHTALYWYRQSLGQGPEFLIYFQGTGAADDSGLPNDRFFAVRPEGSVSTLKIQRTERGDSAVYLCASSSRGDGPYEQYFGPGTRLTVT.

The J gene is TRBJ1-2, the V gene TRBV28; the match to TRBD1 covers 10 bases. CDR1 is MDHEN, CDR2 SYDVKM, per germline. The CDR3 runs 17 residues. Trimming removed 5 bases from V and 8 bases from J; junction bases left unmatched: 17. CDR3 bases: TGTGCCAGCAGTGATTCTCGGAGTTGGGACAGGGGAGACGGCTACACCTTC. Protein sequence: CASSDSRSWDRGDGYTF.